These 19 T cell receptor beta chains were sequenced from one sample in a study of CD8+ T cells in alopecia areata. Isolated RNA was reverse transcribed into cDNA used as the sequencing template. Sequencing was performed with immunoSEQ multiplex PCR; in TCRdb, only in-frame clones are kept and a portion is missing. The data hold approximately 130,000 clones, with around 45% observed a single time. The sequencing sample was made of NKG2D-low CD8+ T cells sorted from blood. The receptors were sampled from a human donor with alopecia areata.

This clone turned up a few times. The chain has TRBV29-1 and TRBJ2-3; no clear D gene. Germline loops: CDR1 SQVTM, CDR2 ANQGSEA. V was trimmed by 6 bases and J by 0 bases, leaving 16 bases between them. This CDR3 comprises 15 residues. CDR3 amino acids: CSVTLRTESTDTQYF. The DNA for the CDR3 is TGCAGCGTCACCCTACGGACGGAGAGCACAGATACGCAGTATTTT.

V usage is TRBV6-5 and J usage is TRBJ2-6; D not certain. CDR1 is MNHEY and CDR2 is SVGAGI in the germline V gene. This CDR3 spans 13 amino acids. Trimming removed 6 bases from V and 4 bases from J, with 7 bases in between. The CDR3 DNA reads as TGTGCCAGCAGAAGTCCCGGGGCCAACGTCCTGACTTTC. This encodes CASRSPGANVLTF.

The gene calls are TRBV6-1 and TRBJ1-5; 8 bases line up with TRBD1. Germline CDR1 MNHNS, CDR2 SASEGT. CDR3 length equals 14 residues. Trimming removed 6 bases from V and 6 bases from J; junction bases left unmatched: 7. CDR3 nucleotide sequence: TGTGCCAGCAGCCGGGGACAGGAGGGTCAGCCCCAGCATTTT. Protein sequence: CASSRGQEGQPQHF.

The chain couples TRBV6-5 to TRBJ2-7; TRBD1 matches 7 bases. Germline CDR1 reads MNHEY; CDR2 reads SVGAGI. Trimming cost V 6 bases and J 3 bases; bases outside gene matches: 5. There are 13 residues in the CDR3. The CDR3 spells CASSSGTDYEQYF. The DNA for the CDR3 is TGTGCCAGCAGCTCCGGGACAGACTACGAGCAGTACTTC.

The count of this clone is one. This chain connects TRBV4-2 to TRBJ2-1; 9 bases map to TRBD2. J was trimmed by 4 bases and V by 3 bases; bases with no gene match: 7. Germline values: CDR1 LGHNA, CDR2 YNFKEQ. There are 16 residues in the CDR3. The CDR3 here is CASSHISGGFYNEQFF. CDR3 coding DNA: TGTGCCAGCAGCCATATTAGCGGGGGTTTTTACAATGAGCAGTTCTTC.

There are a few counts of this clone. The gene calls are TRBV29-1 and TRBJ2-7, with 9 bases fitting TRBD2. This CDR3 spans 13 amino acids. V lost 3 bases and J lost 1; bases outside the gene matches: 1. Germline CDR1 is SQVTM and CDR2 is ANQGSEA. The CDR3 sequence: CSVDSGRSYEQYF. The CDR3 DNA sequence: TGCAGCGTTGATAGCGGGAGATCCTACGAGCAGTACTTC.

With regard to this clone: This specimen includes other DNA sequences encoding the same CDR3. The V gene is TRBV12-5, the J gene TRBJ2-2; D remains ambiguous. With 2 bases removed from V and 5 bases from J, the gap between germline ends came to 0 bases. Per the germline V gene, CDR1 is LGHNT and CDR2 is FRNRAP. CDR3 length: 11 residues. The CDR3: CASGLTGELFF. The DNA for the CDR3 is TGTGCTAGTGGTTTGACCGGGGAGCTGTTTTTT.

The chain uses TRBV27 and TRBJ1-6; D is uncertain. The V gene lost 0 bases and the J gene lost 5 bases, with 8 bases spanning the gap. The germline V gene has CDR1 MNHEY and CDR2 SMNVEV (reference sequence). The CDR3 has 15 amino acids. CDR3 sequence reads: CASSLSRHNNSPLHF. CDR3 coding DNA: TGTGCCAGCAGTTTATCGCGGCACAATAATTCACCCCTCCACTTT.

This chain connects TRBV6-5 to TRBJ1-6; D gene uncertain. The germline V and J ends were trimmed by 8 bases and 14 bases, with 22 bases remaining between them. CDR3 size: 14 residues. The germline gives CDR1 MNHEY, CDR2 SVGAGI. CDR3 coding DNA: TGTGCCAGCCGGACCGAGCAGGCCCCATCGGCCCTCCACTTT. It is translated as CASRTEQAPSALHF.

This rearrangement joins TRBV2 to TRBJ2-7; the D call may be TRBD1 or TRBD2 (5 bases each). With 3 bases removed from V and 2 bases from J, the gap between germline ends came to 8 bases. The CDR3 length is 13 residues. Looked up from germline, CDR1 is SNHLY and CDR2 is FYNNEI. As DNA, the CDR3 is TGTGCCAGCAGTGACGGGGCCACCTACGAGCAGTACTTC. Translated: CASSDGATYEQYF.

In this sample, this clone turned up a few times. The V and J genes are TRBV28 and TRBJ1-4; D ambiguous. The germline V gene encodes CDR1 MDHEN and CDR2 SYDVKM. The V end was cut by 3 bases, the J end by 6 bases, with 11 bases between. The CDR3 is 14 residues long. The CDR3 here is CASSFRRTHEKLFF. The CDR3 DNA follows: TGTGCCAGCAGTTTTCGACGGACGCATGAAAAACTGTTTTTT.

This clone showed up just a few times. The chain recombines TRBV29-1 with TRBJ1-3; D unresolved. Trimming shortened V by 4 bases and J by 0 bases, and 10 bases separated the two germline ends. There are 14 residues in the CDR3. Germline V gives CDR1 SQVTM, CDR2 ANQGSEA. CDR3 region: CSVGGADSGNTIYF. The DNA of the CDR3 is TGCAGCGTTGGAGGAGCCGACTCTGGAAACACCATATATTTT.

V and J are TRBV7-9 and TRBJ1-6, with 8 bases matching TRBD1. The germline CDR1 and CDR2 sequences are SEHNR and FQNEAQ (reference sequence). The CDR3 runs 17 residues. V shed 4 bases, J shed 10 bases, and the junction held 15 bases outside the gene matches. The CDR3 region is CASSYRTGKGILSPLHF. Here the CDR3 DNA reads TGTGCCAGCAGCTATCGGACAGGGAAGGGGATTTTGTCACCCCTCCACTTT.

The chain has TRBV29-1 and TRBJ1-1, with D hard to call. Between the trimmed V and J ends, which lost 0 bases and 11 bases, there was a span of 13 bases. The germline V gene encodes CDR1 SQVTM and CDR2 ANQGSEA. The CDR3 totals 12 residues. The CDR3 DNA is TGCAGCGTTGAAGAGGATCGGCGGGAGGCTTTCTTT. It specifies CSVEEDRREAFF.

This chain joins TRBV27 and TRBJ2-5; possible D gene TRBD2, 5 bases. From germline, CDR1 is MNHEY and CDR2 SMNVEV (reference sequence). The CDR3 runs to 15 residues. The V gene lost 0 bases and the J gene lost 0 bases, with 8 bases spanning the gap. The CDR3 DNA is TGTGCCAGCAGTTTATCGGCGGGTTACCAAGAGACCCAGTACTTC. Residues: CASSLSAGYQETQYF.

The table lists this clone with a few counts. The same CDR3 can be traced to other DNA sequences in this sample. The chain employs TRBV29-1 and TRBJ2-7; TRBD1 matches 7 bases. V shed 6 bases and J 2 bases; nucleotides not matched to a gene: 4. The CDR3 has 12 residues. CDR1 is SQVTM, CDR2 ANQGSEA, per germline. CDR3 in amino acids: CSVAGTAYEQYF. In DNA form, the CDR3 reads TGCAGCGTGGCAGGGACAGCCTACGAGCAGTACTTC.

J is TRBJ2-7 and V is TRBV6-1, with 13 nucleotides matching TRBD2. From germline, CDR1 is MNHNS and CDR2 SASEGT. The CDR3 sequence is 15 residues long. V shed 3 bases and J 3 bases; nucleotides not matched to a gene: 2. CDR3 coding DNA: TGTGCCAGCAGTGACGGACTAGCGGGAGTCTACGAGCAGTACTTC. This encodes CASSDGLAGVYEQYF.

The gene calls are TRBV27 and TRBJ2-1; a weak D match, TRBD2 (5 bases). Trimming left V 4 bases short and J 0 bases short, with 13 bases between. CDR3 length equals 16 residues. Germline V gene data show CDR1 as MNHEY and CDR2 as SMNVEV (reference sequence). The CDR3, as DNA: TGTGCCAGCAGTTGGTACACGGGGTCCTCCTACAATGAGCAGTTCTTC. Translated, it gives CASSWYTGSSYNEQFF.

The gene calls are TRBV29-1 and TRBJ2-2; a weak D match, TRBD1 (6 bases). Germline V CDR1 and CDR2: SQVTM, ANQGSEA. Trimming removed 3 bases at V and 2 bases at J, with 16 bases between. This CDR3 has 16 amino acids. The CDR3 region has the DNA TGCAGCGTTGAGGGGCCAGGGGCAAGAAACACCGGGGAGCTGTTTTTT. Encoded protein: CSVEGPGARNTGELFF.